One and the same sample provided the 29 T cell receptor beta chains below, sequenced in a study of identical twins. MiXCR, applied by TCRdb to the 5' RACE reads, yields one record per CDR3 protein. Among under 900,000 distinct CDR3 sequences listed, 12% were seen once. Separately, the same data were catalogued under a study of yellow fever vaccine responses in identical twins.

Sequencing used PBMCs. Source of these receptors: a woman aged 18-35 years in good health.

There are a few counts of this clonotype. The gene calls are TRBV10-3 and TRBJ2-1, with no clear D. The V gene's germline CDR1 is ENHRY and CDR2 SYGVKD. The V and J ends lost 6 bases and 5 bases respectively, with 5 bases between them. The CDR3 sequence is 11 residues long. In DNA, the CDR3 is TGTGCCATCAGGGTTAACAATGAGCAGTTCTTC. Its protein is CAIRVNNEQFF.

This clonotype was recorded a few times. The chain employs TRBV20-1 and TRBJ2-7, with a weak D call TRBD2 (7 bases). CDR1 and CDR2 (germline): DFQATT, SNEGSKA (reference sequence). The V gene lost 1 base and the J gene lost 1 base, with 14 bases spanning the gap. This CDR3 is 15 amino acids long. This CDR3 reads CSARGGGGRSYEQYV. CDR3 sequence (DNA): TGCAGTGCTAGAGGAGGCGGGGGCCGGTCCTACGAGCAGTACGTC.

This rearrangement joins TRBV9 to TRBJ1-6; D remains ambiguous. V was cut by 2 bases and J by 8 bases, with 8 bases left in between. Germline CDR1 is SGDLS and CDR2 is YYNGEE. The length of the CDR3 is 13 residues. CDR3 protein: CASSVGRYSPLHF. As DNA, the CDR3 is TGTGCCAGCAGCGTTGGGAGGTATTCACCCCTCCACTTT.

The chain is built from TRBV7-8 and TRBJ2-3; TRBD1 is a possible D gene (7 bases). Germline V CDR1 and CDR2: SGHVS, FQNEAQ. V dropped 6 bases and J dropped 3 bases, with 16 bases sitting between them. The CDR3 covers 15 residues. The CDR3 is CASRRGGTETDTQYF. Written as DNA, the CDR3 is TGTGCCAGCAGACGTGGGGGGACAGAGACAGATACGCAGTATTTT.

The chain links TRBV2 to TRBJ2-1; possibly TRBD2 for D (6 bases). The ends were cut back, 5 bases at V and 5 bases at J, with 16 bases in the middle. The CDR3 runs 15 residues. Germline V gives CDR1 SNHLY, CDR2 FYNNEI. CDR3: CASSWRDAGNNEQFF. CDR3 DNA sequence: TGTGCCAGCAGTTGGAGGGACGCGGGGAACAATGAGCAGTTCTTC.

The chain couples TRBV15 to TRBJ1-4, with D unclear. Germline V CDR1 and CDR2: LNHNV, YYDKDF (reference sequence). This CDR3 contains 14 residues. V lost 9 bases and J lost 7, with 18 bases in between. CDR3 DNA sequence: TGTGCCACGGCGGATCGGGGTGCCGGTGAAAAACTGTTTTTT. Translation: CATADRGAGEKLFF.

The gene calls are TRBV20-1 and TRBJ2-3; maybe TRBD2 (5 bases). Trimming removed 0 bases from V and 6 bases from J, with 19 bases in between. The CDR3 loop spans 16 amino acids. The germline CDR1 and CDR2 sequences are DFQATT and SNEGSKA (reference sequence). The CDR3 here is CSARDPLGEGRDTQYF. In DNA, the CDR3 is TGCAGTGCTAGAGATCCCTTGGGTGAGGGCCGGGATACGCAGTATTTT.

The chain carries TRBV11-2 and TRBJ2-3, with TRBD2 matching 11 bases. This CDR3 spans 15 amino acids. In germline, CDR1 is SGHAT, CDR2 FQNNGV. J lost 5 bases, V lost 5 bases, and 6 bases had no gene match. This CDR3 is CASSPEGLAGDTQYF. The CDR3 nucleotides read TGTGCCAGCAGCCCTGAAGGACTAGCGGGAGATACGCAGTATTTT.

The CDR3 DNA sequence: TGTGCCAGTGGGAGCGGGGGGCAGAGCACAGATACGCAGTATTTT. It yields the protein CASGSGGQSTDTQYF. This rearrangement joins TRBV2 to TRBJ2-3, with 9 positions matching TRBD2. Germline V gene data show CDR1 as SNHLY and CDR2 as FYNNEI. The CDR3 totals 15 residues. Losses at the gene ends were 9 bases for V and 0 bases for J; bases not matched to a gene: 7.

Here the CDR3 reads CASSSGSLSTDTQYF. The CDR3 DNA sequence: TGTGCCAGCAGCTCCGGGAGTCTCAGCACAGATACGCAGTATTTT. The J gene is TRBJ2-3, the V gene TRBV7-8; D might be TRBD2 (6 bases). Germline V lookup: CDR1 SGHVS, CDR2 FQNEAQ. V was trimmed by 4 bases and J by 0 bases, leaving 11 bases between them. The CDR3 is 15 residues long.

The V call is TRBV5-5, the J call TRBJ2-7, with a weak D call TRBD1 (6 bases). CDR1 and CDR2 from the germline V gene are SGHKS and YYEKEE (reference sequence). The CDR3 loop spans 14 amino acids. The V gene lost 1 base and the J gene lost 2 bases, with 10 bases spanning the gap. CDR3 coding DNA: TGTGCCAGCAGCTTGATACAGGGCGCCTACGAGCAGTACGTC. Protein sequence: CASSLIQGAYEQYV.

This clonotype was counted ten times or more. The chain uses TRBV10-3 and TRBJ1-5; 10 positions match TRBD1. The CDR3 totals 17 residues. The trim removed 0 bases at V and 5 bases at J, leaving 7 bases unmatched. The V gene's germline CDR1 is ENHRY and CDR2 SYGVKD. CDR3 sequence reads: CAISESSIGQGDQPQHF. CDR3 sequence (DNA): TGTGCCATCAGTGAGTCGAGTATTGGACAGGGGGATCAGCCCCAGCATTTT.

This clonotype occurred a few times. The V call is TRBV7-9, the J call TRBJ1-4, with D uncertain. This CDR3 has 17 residues. V was pared by 4 bases and J by 8 bases, with 23 bases between. Germline V gene data show CDR1 as SEHNR and CDR2 as FQNEAQ (reference sequence). CDR3 loop: CASSSAITSGLGEKLFF. The CDR3 coding sequence is TGTGCCAGCAGCTCAGCCATAACTTCTGGATTGGGGGAAAAACTGTTTTTT.

In this sample, this clonotype turned up a few times. The V and J genes are TRBV7-9 and TRBJ1-3; the match to TRBD1 covers 8 bases. Losses at the gene ends were 7 bases for V and 2 bases for J; bases not matched to a gene: 4. The CDR3 is 14 residues long. The germline V gene encodes CDR1 SEHNR and CDR2 FQNEAQ (reference sequence). The CDR3 region has the DNA TGTGCCAGCACCAAGGACAGGGCTGGAAACACCATATATTTT. Protein sequence: CASTKDRAGNTIYF.

This clonotype was seen only a few times. The genes are TRBV5-1 and TRBJ2-7; possible D gene TRBD2, 6 bases. Germline V gene data show CDR1 as SGHRS and CDR2 as YFSETQ. The CDR3 consists of 15 residues. V lost 2 bases and J 1 base, leaving 13 bases between the germline ends. For the CDR3, the DNA is TGCGCCAGCAGCTTCGCGCGGGATGGGTCCTACGAGCAGTACTTC. It is translated as CASSFARDGSYEQYF.

The rearrangement links TRBV11-2 to TRBJ2-3; 9 bases match TRBD2. The CDR3 length is 17 residues. CDR1 and CDR2 (germline): SGHAT, FQNNGV. The junction had 10 bases not matched to a gene; V was cut back by 5 bases and J by 1 base. The CDR3 DNA sequence: TGTGCCAGCAGCAACCCGGGGACTAGCCGAGGCACAGATACGCAGTATTTT. Protein product: CASSNPGTSRGTDTQYF.

V usage is TRBV4-2 and J usage is TRBJ1-1, with 7 bases aligning to TRBD1. The CDR3 runs 15 residues. V lost 4 bases, J lost 6 bases, and 11 bases stayed unmatched. From germline, CDR1 is LGHNA and CDR2 YNFKEQ. The CDR3 DNA is TGTGCCAGCAGCCGACCCGACAGGGATCTTGCTGAAGCTTTCTTT. This encodes CASSRPDRDLAEAFF.

The genes are TRBV12-3 or TRBV12-4 and TRBJ2-5; D is possibly TRBD2 (6 bases). V was cut by 5 bases and J by 7 bases, with 17 bases left in between. This CDR3 region has 14 residues. The CDR3 protein is CASSPGVAVGTQYF. The CDR3 coding sequence is TGTGCCAGCAGTCCCGGGGTAGCGGTAGGGACCCAGTACTTC.

This chain uses TRBV27 with TRBJ2-1; 7 positions agree with TRBD2. The junction had 8 bases not matched to a gene; V was cut back by 5 bases and J by 4 bases. This CDR3 contains 15 residues. Germline CDR1 MNHEY, CDR2 SMNVEV (reference sequence). The CDR3 loop is CASSPRLARYNEQFF. The CDR3 DNA reads as TGTGCCAGCAGTCCCCGACTAGCTCGGTACAATGAGCAGTTCTTC.

This clonotype was found many times. V usage is TRBV7-8 and J usage is TRBJ1-5, with unresolved D. This CDR3 spans 16 amino acids. The germline CDR1 and CDR2 sequences are SGHVS and FQNEAQ. The V and J ends lost 8 bases and 0 bases respectively, with 17 bases between them. The CDR3 DNA reads as TGTGCCAGCCGGCCGGGAACAGCCTATAGCAATCAGCCCCAGCATTTT. This codes for CASRPGTAYSNQPQHF. The full variable domain, rest sourced from reference TRBV7-8 and TRBJ1-5, is GAGVSQSPRYKVAKRGQDVALRCDPISGHVSLFWYQQALGQGPEFLTYFQNEAQLDKSGLPSDRFFAERPEGSVSTLKIQRTQQEDSAVYLCASRPGTAYSNQPQHFGDGTRLSIL.

This clonotype was counted ten times or more. V is TRBV20-1 and J is TRBJ1-1, with unresolved D. This CDR3 spans 14 amino acids. CDR1 and CDR2 (germline): DFQATT, SNEGSKA (reference sequence). Deletions cut 4 bases from V and 2 bases from J, with 14 bases between. The CDR3 region is CSANIAEVNTEAFF. The DNA of the CDR3 is TGCAGTGCTAATATTGCGGAGGTTAACACTGAAGCTTTCTTT.

This clonotype appeared a few times. The CDR3 DNA follows: TGTGCCAGCATTGGGCGGGGTGAGAAGGGGGAGCAGTTCTTC. Translating it yields CASIGRGEKGEQFF. The chain joins TRBV6-1 to TRBJ2-1, with D perhaps matching TRBD2 (6 bases). Between the trimmed V and J ends, which lost 7 bases and 10 bases, there was a span of 20 bases. Germline CDR1 is MNHNS and CDR2 is SASEGT. This CDR3 is built from 14 residues.

This clonotype was found many times. CDR3 residues: CASTPTQSTDTQYF. DNA for the CDR3: TGTGCCAGCACCCCGACCCAGAGCACAGATACGCAGTATTTT. The V and J genes are TRBV3-1 and TRBJ2-3; D not certain. V was shortened by 7 bases and J by 0 bases, with 11 bases between the two germline ends. Germline CDR1 is LGHDT and CDR2 is YNNKEL (reference sequence). This CDR3 contains 14 residues.

This clonotype has a handful of counts. The gene calls are TRBV20-1 and TRBJ2-1; 8 bases are a match to TRBD2. The germline V gene encodes CDR1 DFQATT and CDR2 SNEGSKA (reference sequence). The CDR3 spans 18 residues. V trimming: 0 bases; J trimming: 2 bases; junction bases outside the gene matches: 12. CDR3: CSARDRLSGSGAYNEQFF. The CDR3 region has the DNA TGCAGTGCTAGAGATCGGTTGAGCGGGAGTGGGGCCTACAATGAGCAGTTCTTC.

CDR3 region: CSARPRGVPSYEQYV. The CDR3 DNA is TGCAGTGCTAGACCGCGGGGGGTGCCCTCCTACGAGCAGTACGTC. The rearrangement joins TRBV20-1 to TRBJ2-7; 8 nucleotides align to TRBD2. The CDR3 is 15 amino acids. V gave up 2 bases and J gave up 0 bases; unmatched junction bases: 6. Germline CDR1 and CDR2: DFQATT and SNEGSKA (reference sequence).

Concerning this clonotype itself: Germline and junction disagree at one end, which may indicate a read error. The chain recombines TRBV19 with TRBJ1-5; D possibly corresponds to TRBD1 (6 bases). CDR3 length: 15 residues. Per germline, CDR1 LNHDA and CDR2 SQIVND (reference sequence). CDR3 bases: TGTGCCAGCAGTATTACCGCGGGGGCGGTTCAGCCCCAGCATTTT. It specifies CASSITAGAVQPQHF.

This clonotype was found a few times. The chain combines TRBV7-9 with TRBJ1-1; D not resolved. CDR1 and CDR2 from the germline V gene are SEHNR and FQNEAQ (reference sequence). This CDR3 contains 14 residues. Trimming removed 5 bases from V and 6 bases from J, with 16 bases in between. The CDR3 DNA follows: TGTGCCAGCAGCCCAACTAACGGGCGTGCTGAAGCTTTCTTT. This gives the protein CASSPTNGRAEAFF.

The rearrangement uses TRBV6-5 and TRBJ1-3, with a weak D call TRBD1 (5 bases). The CDR3 covers 16 residues. Germline-derived CDR1 and CDR2 are MNHEY and SVGAGI. The ends were cut back, 0 bases at V and 2 bases at J, with 11 bases in the middle. In nucleotides, the CDR3 is TGTGCCAGCAGTTACTCTCTCGGGGCGCCTGGAAACACCATATATTTT. Translating gives CASSYSLGAPGNTIYF.

The chain employs TRBV9 and TRBJ1-2; the match to TRBD1 covers 7 bases. The V gene end was trimmed by 0 bases and the J gene end by 3 bases; junction bases not matched to a gene: 14. Per the germline V gene, CDR1 is SGDLS and CDR2 is YYNGEE. The CDR3 is 18 amino acids. CDR3 sequence (DNA): TGTGCCAGCAGCGTAGCTACAGGGGTCGGAGGGGCCCACTATGGCTACACCTTC. This translates into CASSVATGVGGAHYGYTF.